The entry that follows covers one TCR beta chain sequence. Isolated RNA was reverse transcribed into cDNA used as the sequencing template. Clones were sequenced by immunoSEQ multiplex PCR, and TCRdb holds only the in-frame ones, with some missing. The sample has some 150,000 clones; about 85% are singletons. These data are taken from a study of CD8+ T cells in alopecia areata. Study information: Percent affected scalp area, the SALT score, rated treated patients' severity.

From germline, CDR1 is SQVTM and CDR2 ANQGSEA. CDR3 length: 12 residues. Trimming pared 6 bases from V and 5 bases from J, leaving 13 bases between. Noted treatment: oral pan-JAK inhibitor, 5-10 mg twice daily. This sample comprised CD8+ T cells sorted from blood, obtained at week 4, from a patient treated with tofacitinib. The clonotype comes from a human donor with alopecia areata. The chain links TRBV29-1 to TRBJ2-5; a weak D match, TRBD1 (7 bases). Here the CDR3 DNA reads TGCAGCGTCCCGACAGGGAGGGAGACCCAGTACTTC. This gives the protein CSVPTGRETQYF.